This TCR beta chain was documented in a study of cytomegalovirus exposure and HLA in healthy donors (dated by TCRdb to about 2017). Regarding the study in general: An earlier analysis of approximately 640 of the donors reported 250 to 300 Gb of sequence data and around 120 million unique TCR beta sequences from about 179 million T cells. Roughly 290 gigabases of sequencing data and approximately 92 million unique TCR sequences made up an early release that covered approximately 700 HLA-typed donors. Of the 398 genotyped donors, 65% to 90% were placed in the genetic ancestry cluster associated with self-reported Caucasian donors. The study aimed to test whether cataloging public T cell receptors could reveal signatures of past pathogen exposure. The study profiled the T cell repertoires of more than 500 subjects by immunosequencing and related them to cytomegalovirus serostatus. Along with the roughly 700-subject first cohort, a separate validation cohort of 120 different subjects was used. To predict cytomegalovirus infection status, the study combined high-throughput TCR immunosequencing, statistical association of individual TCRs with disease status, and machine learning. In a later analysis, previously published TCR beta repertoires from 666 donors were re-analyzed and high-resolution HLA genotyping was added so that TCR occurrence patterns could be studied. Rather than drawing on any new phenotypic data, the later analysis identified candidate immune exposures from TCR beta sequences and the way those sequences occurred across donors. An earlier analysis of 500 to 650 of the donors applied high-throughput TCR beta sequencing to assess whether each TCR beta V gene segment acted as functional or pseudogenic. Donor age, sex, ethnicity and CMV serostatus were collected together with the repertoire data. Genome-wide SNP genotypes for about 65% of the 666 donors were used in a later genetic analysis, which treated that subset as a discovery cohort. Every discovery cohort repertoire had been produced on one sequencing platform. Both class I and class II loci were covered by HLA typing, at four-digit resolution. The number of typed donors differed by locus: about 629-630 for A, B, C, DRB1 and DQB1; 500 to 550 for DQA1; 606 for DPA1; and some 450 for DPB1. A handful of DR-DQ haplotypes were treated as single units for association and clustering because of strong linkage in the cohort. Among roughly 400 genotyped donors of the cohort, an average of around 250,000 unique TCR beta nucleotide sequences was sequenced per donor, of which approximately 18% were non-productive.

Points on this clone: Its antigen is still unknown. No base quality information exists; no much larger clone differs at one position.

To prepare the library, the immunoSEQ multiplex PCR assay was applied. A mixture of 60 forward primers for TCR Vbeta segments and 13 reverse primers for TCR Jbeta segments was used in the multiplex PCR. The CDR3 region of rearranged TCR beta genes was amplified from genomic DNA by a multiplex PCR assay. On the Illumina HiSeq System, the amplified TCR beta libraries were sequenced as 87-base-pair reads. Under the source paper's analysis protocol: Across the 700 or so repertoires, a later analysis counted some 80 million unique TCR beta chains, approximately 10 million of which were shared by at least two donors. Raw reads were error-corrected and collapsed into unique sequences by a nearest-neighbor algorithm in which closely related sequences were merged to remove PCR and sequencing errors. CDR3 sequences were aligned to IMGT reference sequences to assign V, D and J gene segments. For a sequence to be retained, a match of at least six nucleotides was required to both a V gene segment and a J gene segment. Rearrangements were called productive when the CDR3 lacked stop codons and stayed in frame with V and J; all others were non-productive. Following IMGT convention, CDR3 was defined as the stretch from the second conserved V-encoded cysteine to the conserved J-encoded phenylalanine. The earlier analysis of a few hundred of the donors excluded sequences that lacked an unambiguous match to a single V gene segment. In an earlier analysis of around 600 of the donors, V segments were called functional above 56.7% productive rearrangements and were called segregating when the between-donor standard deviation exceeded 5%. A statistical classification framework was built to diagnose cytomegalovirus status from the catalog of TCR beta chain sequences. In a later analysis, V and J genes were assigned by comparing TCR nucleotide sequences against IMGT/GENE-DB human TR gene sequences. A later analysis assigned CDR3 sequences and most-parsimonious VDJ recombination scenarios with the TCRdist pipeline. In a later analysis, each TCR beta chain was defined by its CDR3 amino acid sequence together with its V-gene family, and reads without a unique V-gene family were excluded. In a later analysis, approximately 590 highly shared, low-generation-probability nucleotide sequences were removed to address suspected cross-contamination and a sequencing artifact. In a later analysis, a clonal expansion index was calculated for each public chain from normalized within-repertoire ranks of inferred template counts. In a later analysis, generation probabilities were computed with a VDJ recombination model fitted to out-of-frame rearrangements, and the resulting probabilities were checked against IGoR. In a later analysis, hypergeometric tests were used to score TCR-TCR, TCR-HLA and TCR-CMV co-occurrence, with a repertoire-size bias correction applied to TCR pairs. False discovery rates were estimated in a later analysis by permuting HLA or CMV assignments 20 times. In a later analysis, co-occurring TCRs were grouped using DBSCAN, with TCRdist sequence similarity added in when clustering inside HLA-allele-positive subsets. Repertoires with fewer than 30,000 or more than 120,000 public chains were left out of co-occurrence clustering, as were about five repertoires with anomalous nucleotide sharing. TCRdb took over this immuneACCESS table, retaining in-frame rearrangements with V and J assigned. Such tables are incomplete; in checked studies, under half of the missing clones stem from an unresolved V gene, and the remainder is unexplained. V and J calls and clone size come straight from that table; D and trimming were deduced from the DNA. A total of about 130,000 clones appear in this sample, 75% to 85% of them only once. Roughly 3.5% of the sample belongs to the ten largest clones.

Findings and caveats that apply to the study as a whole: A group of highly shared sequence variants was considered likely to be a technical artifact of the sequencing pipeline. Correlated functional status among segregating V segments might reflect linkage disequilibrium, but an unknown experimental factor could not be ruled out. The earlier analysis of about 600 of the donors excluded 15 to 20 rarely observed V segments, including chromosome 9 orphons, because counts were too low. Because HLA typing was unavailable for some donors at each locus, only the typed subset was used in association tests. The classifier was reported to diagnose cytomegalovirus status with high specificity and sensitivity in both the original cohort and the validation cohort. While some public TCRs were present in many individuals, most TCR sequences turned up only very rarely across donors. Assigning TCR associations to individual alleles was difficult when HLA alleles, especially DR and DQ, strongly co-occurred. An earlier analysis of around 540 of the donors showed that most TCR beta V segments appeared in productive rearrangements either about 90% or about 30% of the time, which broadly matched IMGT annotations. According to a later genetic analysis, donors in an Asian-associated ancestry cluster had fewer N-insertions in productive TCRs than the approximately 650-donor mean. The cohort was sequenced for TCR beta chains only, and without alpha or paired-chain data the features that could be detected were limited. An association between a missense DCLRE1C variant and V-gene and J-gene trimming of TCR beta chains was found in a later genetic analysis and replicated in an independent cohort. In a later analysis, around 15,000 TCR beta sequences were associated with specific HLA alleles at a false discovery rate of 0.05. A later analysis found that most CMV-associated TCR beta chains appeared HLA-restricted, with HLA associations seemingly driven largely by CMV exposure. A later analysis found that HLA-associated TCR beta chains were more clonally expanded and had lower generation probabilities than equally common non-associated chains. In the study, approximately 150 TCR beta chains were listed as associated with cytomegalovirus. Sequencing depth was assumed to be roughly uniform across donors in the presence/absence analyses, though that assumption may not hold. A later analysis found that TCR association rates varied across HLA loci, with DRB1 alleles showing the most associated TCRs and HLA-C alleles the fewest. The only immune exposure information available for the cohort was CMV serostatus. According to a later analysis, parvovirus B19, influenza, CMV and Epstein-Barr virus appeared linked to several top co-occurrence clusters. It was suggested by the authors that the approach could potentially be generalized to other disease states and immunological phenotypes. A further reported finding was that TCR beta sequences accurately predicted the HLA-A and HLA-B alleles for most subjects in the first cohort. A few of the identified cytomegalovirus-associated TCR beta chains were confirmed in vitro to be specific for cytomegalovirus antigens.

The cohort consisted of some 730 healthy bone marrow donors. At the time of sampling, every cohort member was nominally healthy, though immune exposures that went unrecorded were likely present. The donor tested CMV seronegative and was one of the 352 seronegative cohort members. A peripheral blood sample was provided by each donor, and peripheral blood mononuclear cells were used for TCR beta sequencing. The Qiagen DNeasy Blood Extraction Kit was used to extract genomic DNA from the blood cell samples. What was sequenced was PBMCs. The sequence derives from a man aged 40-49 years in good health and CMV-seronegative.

The CDR3 reads CASSQMGLAVRELFF. The base sequence is TGCGCCAGCAGCCAAATGGGACTAGCAGTACGGGAGCTGTTTTTT. Recombination connected TRBV4-3 to TRBJ2-2, with TRBD2 matching 9 junction bases. The germline V gene yields LGHNA for CDR1 and YSLEER for CDR2. The CDR3 runs 15 residues from the cysteine to the phenylalanine. Only CDR3 DNA remains: 45 bases, in frame from the first base. V is cut back by 2 bases and J by 9 bases, with 7 bases in the junction unmatched.